This TCR beta chain originates from a study of Graves' ophthalmopathy and Graves' hyperthyroidism. CDR1 is SGHAT and CDR2 is FQNNGV in the germline V gene. The CDR3 contains 14 residues. Trimming took off 3 bases at V and 8 bases at J, with 16 bases between the two ends. The study, taken as a whole, reports: A roughly 81% specificity and 87.88% sensitivity were achieved by a 13-signature model that separated ophthalmopathy from stable hyperthyroidism.

Disease in donors with ophthalmopathy had moderate-to-severe activity, CAS ≥3, NOSPECS ≥4 and under 3 months' duration. This clonotype was counted at least ten times. Its antigen is still unknown. The authors amplified TCR beta CDR3 regions from RNA transcripts. First-round RT-PCR used HTBI primers; second-round multiplex PCR followed. TCRdb passed the multiplex PCR reads through MiXCR, listing each CDR3 protein once. The sample lists roughly 230,000 distinct CDR3 sequences; roughly a fifth were seen once. The rearrangement uses TRBV11-2 and TRBJ1-1; TRBD1 might be the D (5 bases). The clonotype was recovered from a woman between 50 and 59 years old with Graves' ophthalmopathy. Sequences were obtained from peripheral blood. CDR3 nucleotide sequence: TGTGCCAGCAGCTTGAGGGCCGGGGGTGGCGAAGCTTTCTTT. It translates to CASSLRAGGGEAFF.